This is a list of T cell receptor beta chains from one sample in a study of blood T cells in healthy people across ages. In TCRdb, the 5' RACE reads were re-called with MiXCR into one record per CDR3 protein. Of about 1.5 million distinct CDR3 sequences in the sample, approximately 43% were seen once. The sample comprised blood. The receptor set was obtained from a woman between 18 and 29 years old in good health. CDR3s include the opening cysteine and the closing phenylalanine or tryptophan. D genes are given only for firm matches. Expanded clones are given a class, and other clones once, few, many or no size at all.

CDR3aa: CASSPPLRKQFF
CDR3nt: TGTGCCAGCTCACCGCCCCTCCGTAAGCAGTTCTTC
j_gene: TRBJ2-1
v_gene: TRBV18
abundance: -
d_gene: -

CDR3aa: CASSCDRQETQYF
CDR3nt: TGTGCCAGCAGCTGTGACAGGCAAGAGACCCAGTACTTC
j_gene: TRBJ2-5
v_gene: TRBV7-2
abundance: few
d_gene: -

CDR3aa: CASSQAREGYEQYF
CDR3nt: TGTGCCAGCAGCCAAGCGCGGGAGGGCTACGAGCAGTACTTC
j_gene: TRBJ2-7
v_gene: TRBV3-1
abundance: -
d_gene: TRBD2

CDR3aa: CASSTTGMNTEAFF
CDR3nt: TGTGCCAGCAGCACAACGGGCATGAACACTGAAGCTTTCTTT
j_gene: TRBJ1-1
v_gene: TRBV7-9
abundance: -
d_gene: -

CDR3aa: CASSLEQGLYEQYF
CDR3nt: TGCGCCAGCAGCTTGGAACAGGGGTTGTACGAGCAGTACTTC
j_gene: TRBJ2-7
v_gene: TRBV5-1
abundance: few
d_gene: TRBD1

CDR3aa: CASSPRSEVNYGYTF
CDR3nt: TGTGCCAGCAGCCCACGGTCGGAGGTTAACTATGGCTACACCTTC
j_gene: TRBJ1-2
v_gene: TRBV6-5
abundance: few
d_gene: -

CDR3aa: CSARGIAGGGIVDEQFF
CDR3nt: TGCAGTGCTAGGGGCATAGCGGGGGGGGGGATAGTGGATGAGCAGTTCTTC
j_gene: TRBJ2-1
v_gene: TRBV20-1
abundance: many
d_gene: TRBD2

CDR3aa: CSASGLTGDNEQFF
CDR3nt: TGCAGTGCTAGCGGGCTCACGGGCGACAATGAGCAGTTCTTC
j_gene: TRBJ2-1
v_gene: TRBV20-1
abundance: -
d_gene: -

CDR3aa: CASSLDPPSGVWNEQYF
CDR3nt: TGTGCCAGCAGCTTAGACCCTCCTAGCGGAGTATGGAATGAGCAGTACTTC
j_gene: TRBJ2-5
v_gene: TRBV7-8
abundance: -
d_gene: TRBD2

CDR3aa: CASSQVVGPALSTDTQYF
CDR3nt: TGCGCCAGCAGCCAGGTCGTGGGGCCAGCCCTTTCCACAGATACGCAGTATTTT
j_gene: TRBJ2-3
v_gene: TRBV4-3
abundance: -
d_gene: -

CDR3aa: CASSLADRGLGYTF
CDR3nt: TGTGCCAGCAGCTTAGCGGACAGGGGGCTTGGCTACACCTTC
j_gene: TRBJ1-2
v_gene: TRBV7-2
abundance: -
d_gene: TRBD1